A single sample is the source of the 20 T cell receptor beta chains below, sequenced in a study of long-term antiretroviral therapy in people with HIV. The run of the v3.0 immunoSEQ assay was at survey level. Sequencing used immunoSEQ multiplex PCR; TCRdb keeps in-frame clones, though not all of them. This sample has tens of thousands of clones, with over 75% found just once. Sample: unsorted PBMCs, taken 0.5 years after starting antiretroviral therapy. These TCRs come from a woman between 18 and 29 years old with HIV.

The chain carries TRBV7-2 and TRBJ2-7; 11 bases match TRBD2. Germline values: CDR1 SGHTA, CDR2 FQGNSA. Trimming at V came to 4 bases and at J to 3 bases, leaving 5 bases not matched to a gene. The CDR3 runs 15 residues. The DNA of the CDR3 is TGTGCCAGCAGCTCAGACCTAGCGGGAGGCTACGAGCAGTACTTC. It yields the protein CASSSDLAGGYEQYF.

This clone was observed a few times. This sequence joins TRBV5-1 and TRBJ1-1; D perhaps matches TRBD1 (5 bases). V shed 2 bases and J shed 0 bases, with 8 bases lying between them. CDR3 length equals 14 residues. Germline CDR1 is SGHRS and CDR2 is YFSETQ. CDR3 DNA: TGCGCCAGCAGCTTTACAGGAGTGAACACTGAAGCTTTCTTT. This encodes CASSFTGVNTEAFF.

The chain recombines TRBV27 with TRBJ1-1; D call uncertain. V was trimmed by 2 bases and J by 0 bases, leaving 10 bases between them. Germline assignment: CDR1 MNHEY and CDR2 SMNVEV (reference sequence). There are 15 residues in the CDR3. The CDR3 bases are TGTGCCAGCAGTTTAGGGCCAGCTCTGAACACTGAAGCTTTCTTT. Its protein is CASSLGPALNTEAFF.

The chain is built from TRBV27 and TRBJ2-1; no reliable D call. Deletions cut 1 base from V and 0 bases from J, with 10 bases between. Germline V gives CDR1 MNHEY, CDR2 SMNVEV (reference sequence). The CDR3 totals 16 residues. The chain's CDR3 is CASSLWGRASYNEQFF. The CDR3 DNA is TGTGCCAGCAGTTTATGGGGTCGAGCCTCCTACAATGAGCAGTTCTTC.

J is TRBJ1-5 and V is TRBV28; 7 bases align to TRBD1. V gave up 5 bases and J gave up 6 bases; unmatched junction bases: 10. The germline V gene has CDR1 MDHEN and CDR2 SYDVKM. This CDR3 spans 15 amino acids. Here the CDR3 DNA reads TGTGCCAGCAGTCCCGGACAGGCAGTAGGTCAGCCCCAGCATTTT. This sequence encodes CASSPGQAVGQPQHF.

This clone showed up just a few times. The CDR3 region is CASSSSPAGTGELFF. CDR3 in DNA: TGTGCCAGCAGCTCATCGCCGGCGGGTACCGGGGAGCTGTTTTTT. The chain couples TRBV27 to TRBJ2-2, with a tentative D call TRBD2 (5 bases). The length of the CDR3 is 15 residues. V was cut by 6 bases and J by 5 bases, with 16 bases left in between. The germline V gene has CDR1 MNHEY and CDR2 SMNVEV (reference sequence).

This rearrangement joins TRBV11-2 to TRBJ2-3; D ambiguous. V was pared by 3 bases and J by 4 bases, with 11 bases between. Germline CDR1 and CDR2: SGHAT and FQNNGV. This CDR3 has 14 residues. CDR3 bases: TGTGCCAGCAGCTTCGTTAGGGTAGCAGATACGCAGTATTTT. Amino acids: CASSFVRVADTQYF. The whole variable domain, filled in from reference TRBV11-2 and TRBJ2-3, reads EAGVAQSPRYKIIEKRQSVAFWCNPISGHATLYWYQQILGQGPKLLIQFQNNGVVDDSQLPKDRFSAERLKGVDSTLKIQPAKLEDSAVYLCASSFVRVADTQYFGPGTRLTVL.

This clone was detected once. V is TRBV11-1 and J is TRBJ2-3, with 11 bases matching TRBD2. Germline CDR1 is SGHAT and CDR2 is FQDESV (reference sequence). J lost 0 bases, V lost 5 bases, and 10 bases had no gene match. CDR3 size: 18 residues. The CDR3 loop is CASSPSGRRSPSTDTQYF. CDR3 bases: TGTGCCAGCAGCCCTAGCGGGAGGCGTTCCCCTAGCACAGATACGCAGTATTTT.

The count of this clone is one. The chain joins TRBV4-3 to TRBJ2-5; TRBD2 matches 11 bases. The CDR3 has 16 amino acids. From germline, CDR1 is LGHNA and CDR2 YSLEER. V lost 0 bases to trimming and J lost 1 base; unmatched junction nucleotides: 1. As DNA, the CDR3 is TGCGCCAGCAGCCAAGAGGGGACTAGCGGCCAAGAGACCCAGTACTTC. As protein: CASSQEGTSGQETQYF.

In nucleotides, the CDR3 is TGTGCCAGCAGCTCCCGAGGAATCGAGGGTCTAGCCAAAAACATTCAGTACTTC. This codes for CASSSRGIEGLAKNIQYF. The chain employs TRBV7-9 and TRBJ2-4; a possible D gene is TRBD2 (5 bases). This CDR3 spans 18 amino acids. Trimming stripped 4 bases from V and 0 bases from J, with 19 bases between. Germline-derived CDR1 and CDR2 are SEHNR and FQNEAQ (reference sequence). Supplemented by reference TRBV7-9 and TRBJ2-4, the full variable domain reads DTGVSQNPRHKITKRGQNVTFRCDPISEHNRLYWYRQTLGQGPEFLTYFQNEAQLEKSRLLSDRFSAERPKGSFSTLEIQRTEQGDSAMYLCASSSRGIEGLAKNIQYFGAGTRLSVL.

The chain combines TRBV4-3 with TRBJ2-1, with D maybe TRBD2 (5 bases). Germline assignment: CDR1 LGHNA and CDR2 YSLEER. Trimming removed 6 bases from V and 0 bases from J, with 15 bases in between. The CDR3 contains 16 residues. The CDR3 DNA sequence: TGCGCCAGCAGTCCTGGTACGGGGAGCTCCTACAATGAGCAGTTCTTC. Translated: CASSPGTGSSYNEQFF.

V gene TRBV7-2 combines with J gene TRBJ2-7, with 8 bases lining up with TRBD2. The CDR3 contains 14 residues. V trimming: 3 bases; J trimming: 2 bases; junction bases outside the gene matches: 3. CDR1 and CDR2 (germline): SGHTA, FQGNSA. The chain's CDR3 is CASSFGGRTYEQYF. CDR3 DNA sequence: TGTGCCAGCAGCTTTGGCGGGAGGACCTACGAGCAGTACTTC.

This chain joins TRBV6-5 and TRBJ2-5, with TRBD2 as a possible D gene (6 bases). Germline CDR1 MNHEY, CDR2 SVGAGI. The CDR3 covers 12 residues. Trimming took 10 bases from V and 4 from J, leaving 13 bases between them. CDR3 sequence reads: CATRVGGETQYF. CDR3 sequence (DNA): TGTGCCACCAGGGTGGGGGGAGAGACCCAGTACTTC.

V gene TRBV9 combines with J gene TRBJ2-2; D unclear. With 3 bases removed from V and 5 bases from J, the gap between germline ends came to 17 bases. CDR1 and CDR2 (germline): SGDLS, YYNGEE. The CDR3 covers 16 residues. CDR3 nucleotide sequence: TGTGCCAGCAGCGCTTGGAGCAGTCTATCAACCGGGGAGCTGTTTTTT. Translating it yields CASSAWSSLSTGELFF.

The chain links TRBV28 to TRBJ2-3; D is possibly TRBD1 or TRBD2 (5 bases each). Between the trimmed V and J ends, which lost 4 bases and 6 bases, there was a span of 11 bases. The CDR3 spans 13 residues. The germline V gene has CDR1 MDHEN and CDR2 SYDVKM. CDR3 bases: TGTGCCAGCAGTTGGGGGATTGTCGATACGCAGTATTTT. This gives the protein CASSWGIVDTQYF.

The J gene is TRBJ1-5, the V gene TRBV6-5; D ambiguous. The CDR3 loop spans 15 amino acids. Germline V gene lookup returns CDR1 MNHEY and CDR2 SVGAGI. The V and J ends lost 2 bases and 0 bases respectively, with 8 bases between them. The CDR3 DNA is TGTGCCAGCAGTTACCACCGAAATAGCAATCAGCCCCAGCATTTT. Its translation: CASSYHRNSNQPQHF.

The rearrangement joins TRBV9 to TRBJ2-1; D possibly corresponds to TRBD2 (5 bases). CDR3 length: 14 amino acids. Trimming took 0 bases from V and 5 from J, leaving 9 bases between them. CDR1 and CDR2 from the germline V gene are SGDLS and YYNGEE. CDR3: CASSVGGFNNEQFF. Here the CDR3 DNA reads TGTGCCAGCAGCGTAGGAGGGTTTAACAATGAGCAGTTCTTC. Full variable domain (outside the CDR3, taken from reference TRBV9 and TRBJ2-1): DSGVTQTPKHLITATGQRVTLRCSPRSGDLSVYWYQQSLDQGLQFLIQYYNGEERAKGNILERFSAQQFPDLHSELNLSSLELGDSALYFCASSVGGFNNEQFFGPGTRLTVL.

The chain links TRBV9 to TRBJ2-1; 10 nucleotides line up with TRBD1. The germline gives CDR1 SGDLS, CDR2 YYNGEE. The CDR3 consists of 15 residues. V shed 6 bases and J 2 bases; nucleotides not matched to a gene: 5. The CDR3 here is CASTGTGAAYNEQFF. The DNA for the CDR3 is TGTGCCAGCACCGGGACAGGGGCAGCCTACAATGAGCAGTTCTTC.

CDR3 protein: CASSSGQGNQPQHF. The CDR3 nucleotides are TGCGCCAGCAGCTCCGGACAGGGGAATCAGCCCCAGCATTTT. The V and J genes are TRBV5-1 and TRBJ1-5, with 9 nucleotides matching TRBD1. Germline lookup yields CDR1 SGHRS and CDR2 YFSETQ. The ends lost 3 bases at V and 4 bases at J; junction bases unmatched: 2. The CDR3 is 14 amino acids.

The J gene is TRBJ1-1, the V gene TRBV6-1, with 7 bases fitting TRBD1. J gave up 5 bases and V 2 bases, and 2 bases lay outside the gene matches. The CDR3 spans 13 residues. Germline V gene data show CDR1 as MNHNS and CDR2 as SASEGT. The CDR3: CASSERGLTEAFF. The CDR3 region has the DNA TGTGCCAGCAGTGAAAGGGGGCTTACTGAAGCTTTCTTT.